The 12 T cell receptor beta chains below were found in one sample sequenced in a study of T cell responses to AZD1222 COVID-19 vaccine. The data were produced by immunoSEQ multiplex PCR, yet TCRdb's version contains in-frame clones alone and is incomplete. The sample shows approximately 92,000 clones, around 84% of them seen only once. The input for sequencing was peripheral blood, taken on day 0 of AZD1222 vaccination. These receptors all stem from an adult in good health.

The rearrangement joins TRBV19 to TRBJ2-1, with 8 nucleotides matching TRBD2. V lost 5 bases and J lost 2; bases outside the gene matches: 8. The CDR3 extends over 16 amino acids. Looked up from germline, CDR1 is LNHDA and CDR2 is SQIVND (reference sequence). CDR3 DNA: TGTGCCAGTAGTTTCGGGCGGGAGGATACCTACAATGAGCAGTTCTTC. Protein sequence: CASSFGREDTYNEQFF.

A few counts support this clone. This chain joins TRBV6-1 and TRBJ1-4; unclear D gene. From germline, CDR1 is MNHNS and CDR2 SASEGT. Trimming shortened V by 3 bases and J by 8 bases, and 16 bases separated the two germline ends. The CDR3 runs to 15 residues. CDR3 loop: CASSEALSNGEKLFF. The CDR3 DNA is TGTGCCAGCAGTGAGGCTCTTTCTAACGGGGAAAAACTGTTTTTT.

The rearrangement uses TRBV3-1 (or the pseudogene TRBV3-2) and TRBJ1-6; D not certain. V was cut by 1 base and J by 9 bases, with 10 bases left in between. This CDR3 contains 14 residues. Germline assignment: CDR1 LGHDT and CDR2 YNNKEL (reference sequence). The CDR3 sequence is CASSQVSSLSPLHF. In DNA form, the CDR3 reads TGTGCCAGCAGCCAAGTGAGTAGTCTTTCACCCCTCCACTTT.

V usage is TRBV10-2 and J usage is TRBJ1-6; no definite D call. This CDR3 comprises 14 residues. The germline V and J ends were trimmed by 5 bases and 2 bases, with 7 bases remaining between them. The V gene's germline CDR1 is WSHSY and CDR2 SAAADI. CDR3 sequence reads: CASSMQAYNSPLHF. DNA for the CDR3: TGCGCCAGCAGTATGCAGGCCTATAATTCACCCCTCCACTTT.

The CDR3 DNA reads TGTGCCAGTAGTCTCGGACAGGACACTGAAGCTTTCTTT. Translating gives CASSLGQDTEAFF. The chain links TRBV19 to TRBJ1-1, with 7 bases aligning to TRBD1. V lost 5 bases and J lost 3; bases outside the gene matches: 3. Germline CDR1 reads LNHDA; CDR2 reads SQIVND (reference sequence). CDR3 size: 13 residues.

This chain joins TRBV6-6 and TRBJ1-3; no clear D. Germline V CDR1 and CDR2: MNHNY, SVGAGI (reference sequence). The CDR3 is made up of 15 amino acids. The V gene lost 0 bases and the J gene lost 4 bases, with 10 bases spanning the gap. The CDR3 sequence is CASSYSTGGGNTIYF. The CDR3 coding sequence is TGTGCCAGCAGTTACTCGACCGGAGGGGGAAACACCATATATTTT.

J is TRBJ1-2 and V is TRBV28; D is undetermined. V gave up 3 bases and J gave up 0 bases, with 2 bases separating them. Germline V CDR1 and CDR2: MDHEN, SYDVKM. This CDR3 contains 12 residues. CDR3: CASSLTNYGYTF. The CDR3 DNA sequence: TGTGCCAGCAGTTTGACTAACTATGGCTACACCTTC.

This clone has a handful of counts. This sequence joins TRBV6-2 or TRBV6-3 and TRBJ1-2, with D unresolved. The germline V gene encodes CDR1 MNHEY and CDR2 SVGEGT. V lost 2 bases and J 7 bases, leaving 5 bases between the germline ends. There are 11 residues in the CDR3. This CDR3 reads CASSYGVGYTF. The CDR3 DNA reads TGTGCCAGCAGTTACGGGGTTGGCTACACCTTC.

The chain recombines TRBV30 with TRBJ1-3; unclear D gene. V dropped 3 bases and J dropped 0 bases, with 12 bases sitting between them. The CDR3 contains 15 residues. The germline V gene has CDR1 GTSNPN and CDR2 SVGIG (reference sequence). DNA for the CDR3: TGTGCCTGGAGAAATAGGGAATCCTCTGGAAACACCATATATTTT. This sequence encodes CAWRNRESSGNTIYF.

This clone was picked up one time. The rearrangement joins TRBV21-1 to TRBJ2-6; the D call of TRBD1 is as the table states it, not checked on the DNA. TRBV21-1 is marked as a pseudogene. The length of the CDR3 is 17 residues. The CDR3 coding sequence is TGTGCCAGCAGCTCGCAGGGGCCCGGTGCTGGGGCCAACGTCCTGACTTTC. Protein product: CASSSQGPGAGANVLTF.

The chain carries TRBV7-8 and TRBJ1-5, with 7 bases lining up with TRBD1. This CDR3 has 16 residues. The germline gives CDR1 SGHVS, CDR2 FQNEAQ. V was pared by 5 bases and J by 1 base, with 8 bases of the junction left unmatched. This CDR3 reads CASSTRQGGSNQPQHF. The CDR3 DNA sequence: TGTGCCAGCAGCACCCGACAGGGAGGCAGCAATCAGCCCCAGCATTTT.

The V call is TRBV11-3, the J call TRBJ2-7, with D hard to call. Germline CDR1 is SGHNT and CDR2 is YENEEA. CDR3 length: 13 amino acids. Trimming stripped 5 bases from V and 3 bases from J, with 11 bases between. This CDR3 reads CASSLGNLYEQYF. The CDR3 DNA reads TGTGCCAGCAGCCTGGGCAACCTCTACGAGCAGTACTTC.